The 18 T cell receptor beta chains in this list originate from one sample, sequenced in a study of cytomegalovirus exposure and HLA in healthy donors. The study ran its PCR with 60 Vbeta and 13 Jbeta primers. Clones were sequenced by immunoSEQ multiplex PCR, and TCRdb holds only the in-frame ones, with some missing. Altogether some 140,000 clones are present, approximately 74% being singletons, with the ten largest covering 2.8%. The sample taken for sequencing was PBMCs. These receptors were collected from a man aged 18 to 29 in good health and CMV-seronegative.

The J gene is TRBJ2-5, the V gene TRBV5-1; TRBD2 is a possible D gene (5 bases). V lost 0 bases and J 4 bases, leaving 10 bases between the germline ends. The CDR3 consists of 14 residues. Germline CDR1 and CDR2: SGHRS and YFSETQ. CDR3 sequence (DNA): TGCGCCAGCAGCTTGGGGGTAGCGAGAGAGACCCAGTACTTC. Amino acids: CASSLGVARETQYF. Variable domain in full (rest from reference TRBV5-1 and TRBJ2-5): KAGVTQTPRYLIKTRGQQVTLSCSPISGHRSVSWYQQTPGQGLQFLFEYFSETQRNKGNFPGRFSGRQFSNSRSEMNVSTLELGDSALYLCASSLGVARETQYFGPGTRLLVL.

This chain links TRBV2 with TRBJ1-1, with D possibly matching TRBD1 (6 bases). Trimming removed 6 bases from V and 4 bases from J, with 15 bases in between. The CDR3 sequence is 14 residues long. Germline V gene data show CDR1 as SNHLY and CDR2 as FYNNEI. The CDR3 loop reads CASSEGHTFTEAFF. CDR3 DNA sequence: TGTGCCAGCAGCGAGGGACACACCTTCACTGAAGCTTTCTTT.

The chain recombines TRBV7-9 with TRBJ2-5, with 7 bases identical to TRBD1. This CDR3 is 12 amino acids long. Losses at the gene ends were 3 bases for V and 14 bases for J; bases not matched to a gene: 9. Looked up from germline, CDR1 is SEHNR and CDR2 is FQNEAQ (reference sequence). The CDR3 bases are TGTGCCAGCAGCTTGGCCACAGGGGAGCGATACTTC. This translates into CASSLATGERYF.

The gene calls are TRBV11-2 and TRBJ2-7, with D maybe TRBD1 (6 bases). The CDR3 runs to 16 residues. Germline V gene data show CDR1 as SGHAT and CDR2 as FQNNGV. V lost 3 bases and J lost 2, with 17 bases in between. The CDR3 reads CASSLIGGISTYEQYV. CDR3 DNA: TGTGCCAGCAGCTTGATTGGGGGCATTAGCACCTACGAGCAGTACGTC.

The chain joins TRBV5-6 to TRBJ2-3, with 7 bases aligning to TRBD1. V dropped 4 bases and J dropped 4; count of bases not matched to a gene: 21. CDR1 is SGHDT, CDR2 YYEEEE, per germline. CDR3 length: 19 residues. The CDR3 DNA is TGTGCCAGCAGCCCCCTGATACAGGGGCCCCAGGTAGTGCCAGATACGCAGTATTTT. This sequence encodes CASSPLIQGPQVVPDTQYF.

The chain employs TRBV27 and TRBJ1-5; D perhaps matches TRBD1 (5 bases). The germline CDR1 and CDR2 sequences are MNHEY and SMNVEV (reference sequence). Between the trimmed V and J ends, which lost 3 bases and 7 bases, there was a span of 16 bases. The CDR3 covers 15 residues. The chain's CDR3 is CASSFSQGSLQPQHF. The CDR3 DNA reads TGTGCCAGCAGTTTTTCGCAGGGTTCTTTACAGCCCCAGCATTTT.

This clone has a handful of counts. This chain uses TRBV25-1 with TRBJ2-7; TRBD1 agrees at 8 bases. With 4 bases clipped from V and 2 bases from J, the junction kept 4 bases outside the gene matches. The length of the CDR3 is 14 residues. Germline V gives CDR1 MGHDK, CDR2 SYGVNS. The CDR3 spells CASSAGQGAYEQYF. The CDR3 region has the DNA TGTGCCAGCAGTGCTGGACAGGGCGCCTACGAGCAGTACTTC.

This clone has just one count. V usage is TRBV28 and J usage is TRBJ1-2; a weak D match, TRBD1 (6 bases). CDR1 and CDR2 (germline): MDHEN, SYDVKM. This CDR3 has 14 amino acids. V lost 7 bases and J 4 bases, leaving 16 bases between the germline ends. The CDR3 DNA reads TGTGCCAGCAAAACCCCCAGGGGCGGCTATGGCTACACCTTC. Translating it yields CASKTPRGGYGYTF.

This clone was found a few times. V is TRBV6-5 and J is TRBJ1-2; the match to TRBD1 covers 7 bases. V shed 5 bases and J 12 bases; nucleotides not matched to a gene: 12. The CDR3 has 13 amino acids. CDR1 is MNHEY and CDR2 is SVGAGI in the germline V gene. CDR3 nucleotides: TGTGCCAGCAGTGAAGCCCGGCCAGGGGGAAACACCTTC. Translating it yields CASSEARPGGNTF.

This CDR3 is CAISDQAGDNSPLHF. In nucleotides, the CDR3 is TGTGCCATCAGTGATCAGGCAGGCGATAATTCACCCCTCCACTTT. This chain links TRBV10-3 with TRBJ1-6; D gene unclear. The CDR3 length is 15 residues. From germline, CDR1 is ENHRY and CDR2 SYGVKD. Trimming cost V 3 bases and J 5 bases, with 11 bases left between them.

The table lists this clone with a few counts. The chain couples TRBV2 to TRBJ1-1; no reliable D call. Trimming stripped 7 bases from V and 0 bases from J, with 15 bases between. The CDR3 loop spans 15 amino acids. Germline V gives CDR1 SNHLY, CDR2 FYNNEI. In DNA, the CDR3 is TGTGCCAGCAAAGGTGGGAGGGTTATGAACACTGAAGCTTTCTTT. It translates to CASKGGRVMNTEAFF. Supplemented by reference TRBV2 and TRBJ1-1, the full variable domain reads EPEVTQTPSHQVTQMGQEVILRCVPISNHLYFYWYRQILGQKVEFLVSFYNNEISEKSEIFDDQFSVERPDGSNFTLKIRSTKLEDSAMYFCASKGGRVMNTEAFFGQGTRLTVV.

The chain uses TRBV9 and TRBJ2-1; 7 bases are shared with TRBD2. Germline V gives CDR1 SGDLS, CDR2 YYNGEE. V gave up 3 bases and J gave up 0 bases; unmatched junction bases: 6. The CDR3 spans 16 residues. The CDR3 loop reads CASSGLAGSSYNEQFF. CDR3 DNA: TGTGCCAGCAGCGGACTAGCTGGAAGCTCCTACAATGAGCAGTTCTTC. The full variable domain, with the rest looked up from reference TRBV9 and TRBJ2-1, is DSGVTQTPKHLITATGQRVTLRCSPRSGDLSVYWYQQSLDQGLQFLIQYYNGEERAKGNILERFSAQQFPDLHSELNLSSLELGDSALYFCASSGLAGSSYNEQFFGPGTRLTVL.

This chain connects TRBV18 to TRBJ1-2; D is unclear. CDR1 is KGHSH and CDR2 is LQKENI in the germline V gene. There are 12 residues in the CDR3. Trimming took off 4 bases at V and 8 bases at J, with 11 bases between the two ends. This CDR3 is CASSLSLEGYTF. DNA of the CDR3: TGTGCCAGCTCACTCTCTCTAGAGGGCTACACCTTC.

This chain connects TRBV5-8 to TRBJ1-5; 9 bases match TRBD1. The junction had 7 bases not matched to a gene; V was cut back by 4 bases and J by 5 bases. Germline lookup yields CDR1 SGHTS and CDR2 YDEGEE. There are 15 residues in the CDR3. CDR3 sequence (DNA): TGTGCCAGCAGCCCCGGGGACAGGGAGTATCAGCCCCAGCATTTT. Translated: CASSPGDREYQPQHF.

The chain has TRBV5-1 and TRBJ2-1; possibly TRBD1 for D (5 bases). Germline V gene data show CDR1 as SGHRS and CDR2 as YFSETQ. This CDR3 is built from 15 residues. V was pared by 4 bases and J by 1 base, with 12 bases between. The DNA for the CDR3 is TGCGCCAGCAGCACCAGGGTGAGTTCCTACAATGAGCAGTTCTTC. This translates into CASSTRVSSYNEQFF.

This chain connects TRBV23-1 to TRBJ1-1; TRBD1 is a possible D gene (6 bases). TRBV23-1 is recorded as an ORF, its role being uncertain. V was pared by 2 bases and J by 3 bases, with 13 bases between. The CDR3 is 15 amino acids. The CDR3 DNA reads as TGCGCCAGCAGTCAAAATACAGGGATGGACACTGAAGCTTTCTTT. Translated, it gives CASSQNTGMDTEAFF.

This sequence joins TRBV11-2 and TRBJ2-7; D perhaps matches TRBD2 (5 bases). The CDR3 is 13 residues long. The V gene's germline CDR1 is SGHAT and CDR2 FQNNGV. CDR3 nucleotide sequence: TGTGCCAGCAGCTCAATGACTCGAGGGCCTTACTCGGTC. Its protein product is CASSSMTRGPYSV.

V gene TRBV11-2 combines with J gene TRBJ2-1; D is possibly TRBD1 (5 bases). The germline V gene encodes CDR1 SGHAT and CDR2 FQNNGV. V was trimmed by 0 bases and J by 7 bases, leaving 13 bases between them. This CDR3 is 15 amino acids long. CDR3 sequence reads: CASSLEGRARNEQFF. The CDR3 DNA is TGTGCCAGCAGCTTAGAGGGCAGGGCTAGGAATGAGCAGTTCTTC. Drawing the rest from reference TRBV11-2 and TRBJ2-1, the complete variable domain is EAGVAQSPRYKIIEKRQSVAFWCNPISGHATLYWYQQILGQGPKLLIQFQNNGVVDDSQLPKDRFSAERLKGVDSTLKIQPAKLEDSAVYLCASSLEGRARNEQFFGPGTRLTVL.